These 10 T cell receptor beta chains share one sample of origin, sequenced in a study of blood T cell repertoires in COVID-19 (dated by TCRdb to about 2020). Library preparation employed the immunoSEQ multiplex PCR assay. TCRdb limited this immuneACCESS table to in-frame rearrangements with V and J called. A share of clones is missing; checked studies link under half to unresolved V genes, and the rest is unexplained. This sample comprises about 330,000 clones, over 80% of them detected only once. The ten biggest clones cover over 4.5% of the sample. The sequenced sample consisted of PBMCs or T cells enriched from blood (not recorded which). Receptors originate from a man between 25 and 39 years old who had recovered from COVID-19.

The rearrangement links TRBV2 to TRBJ1-4; tentative D call: TRBD1 (6 bases). This CDR3 has 14 amino acids. Germline CDR1 SNHLY, CDR2 FYNNEI. The V end lost 7 bases, the J end lost 8 bases, and 17 bases lay between the germline ends. CDR3 protein: CASTTGSVGEKLFF. CDR3 DNA sequence: TGTGCCAGCACTACAGGGAGTGTGGGCGAAAAACTGTTTTTT.

This clone has a single count. V and J are TRBV7-2 and TRBJ2-1, with no clear D. Germline CDR1 reads SGHTA; CDR2 reads FQGNSA. Between the trimmed V and J ends, which lost 0 bases and 7 bases, there was a span of 10 bases. CDR3 length: 14 amino acids. Here the CDR3 DNA reads TGTGCCAGCAGCTTAGCGAACGTCGCGAATGAGCAGTTCTTC. It encodes CASSLANVANEQFF.

The gene calls are TRBV19 and TRBJ2-7; tentatively, D is TRBD1 (6 bases). The CDR3 consists of 16 residues. Germline CDR1 LNHDA, CDR2 SQIVND (reference sequence). Trimming shortened V by 7 bases and J by 0 bases, and 19 bases separated the two germline ends. The CDR3 is CASTSPGTQGSYEQYF. The CDR3, as DNA: TGTGCCAGTACCTCCCCAGGGACACAGGGCTCCTACGAGCAGTACTTC.

The table lists this clone with a count of one. The chain recombines TRBV19 with TRBJ1-1; D unclear. Germline loops: CDR1 LNHDA, CDR2 SQIVND (reference sequence). The CDR3 is 14 residues long. Trimming removed 5 bases from V and 1 base from J, with 11 bases in between. The CDR3 sequence is CASSPLHSNTEAFF. CDR3 in DNA: TGTGCCAGTAGTCCTCTCCACTCGAACACTGAAGCTTTCTTT.

The CDR3 bases are TGTGCCAGCCCACCATCACAGACGCCCAAAAACATTCAGTACTTC. This encodes CASPPSQTPKNIQYF. The V and J genes are TRBV7-3 and TRBJ2-4, with D unclear. The germline gives CDR1 SGHTA, CDR2 FQGTGA. The CDR3 length is 15 residues. V was clipped by 8 bases and J by 2 bases, with 16 bases between them. Drawing the rest from reference TRBV7-3 and TRBJ2-4, the complete variable domain is GAGVSQTPSNKVTEKGKYVELRCDPISGHTALYWYRQSLGQGPEFLIYFQGTGAADDSGLPNDRFFAVRPEGSVSTLKIQRTERGDSAVYLCASPPSQTPKNIQYFGAGTRLSVL.

This rearrangement joins TRBV4-1 to TRBJ2-7, with 8 bases lining up with TRBD1. Germline V CDR1 and CDR2: MGHRA, YSYEKL. The CDR3 contains 18 residues. The trim removed 4 bases at V and 0 bases at J, leaving 14 bases unmatched. Written as DNA, the CDR3 is TGCGCCAGCAGCCCGACCCCGGACAGGGCGGCGGGCTCCTACGAGCAGTACTTC. Protein sequence: CASSPTPDRAAGSYEQYF.

J is TRBJ1-4 and V is TRBV5-4; 9 bases match TRBD1. Germline CDR1 is SGHNT and CDR2 is YYREEE (reference sequence). Unmatched junction bases numbered 5, after V lost 0 bases and J lost 5 bases. The length of the CDR3 is 16 residues. CDR3 sequence: CASSLASGTGNEKLFF. In DNA, the CDR3 is TGTGCCAGCAGCTTGGCGTCTGGGACAGGGAATGAAAAACTGTTTTTT.

This clone was counted a few times. The chain couples TRBV18 to TRBJ2-1; 7 nucleotides line up with TRBD2. The length of the CDR3 is 15 residues. The V and J ends lost 2 bases and 4 bases, in that order; junction bases with no gene match: 5. Germline V gene lookup returns CDR1 KGHSH and CDR2 LQKENI. The DNA of the CDR3 is TGTGCCAGCTCACCAGACGGGACTACGTACAATGAGCAGTTCTTC. As protein: CASSPDGTTYNEQFF.

This clone appeared a few times. This sequence joins TRBV5-1 and TRBJ1-2; tentative D call: TRBD1 (6 bases). Per the germline V gene, CDR1 is SGHRS and CDR2 is YFSETQ. The CDR3 loop spans 15 amino acids. The V end was cut by 3 bases, the J end by 4 bases, with 16 bases between. The CDR3 sequence is CASSSGQIEFYGYTF. As DNA, the CDR3 is TGCGCCAGCAGCTCTGGACAGATTGAATTCTATGGCTACACCTTC.

The chain has TRBV6-5 and TRBJ1-2; perhaps TRBD1 as D (5 bases). Looked up from germline, CDR1 is MNHEY and CDR2 is SVGAGI. The CDR3 runs to 14 residues. Between the trimmed V and J ends, which lost 7 bases and 2 bases, there was a span of 14 bases. CDR3 protein: CASNSGHINYGYTF. The CDR3 region has the DNA TGTGCCAGCAATTCCGGACACATAAACTATGGCTACACCTTC.